This TCR beta chain was captured by sequencing in a study of cytomegalovirus exposure and HLA in healthy donors. Regarding this clone: Its antigen is still unknown.

The CDR3 is 15 amino acids. V lost 5 bases, J lost 2 bases, and 15 bases lay in between. CDR1 is SGHAT and CDR2 is FQDESV in the germline V gene (reference sequence). The study ran its PCR with 60 Vbeta and 13 Jbeta primers. The assay was immunoSEQ multiplex PCR, and TCRdb's table has in-frame clones only and misses some. The data contain about 75,000 clones, 84% of them seen just once; the ten biggest clones take up 15% to 20%. Findings and caveats of the study: Many donors shared some public TCRs, even though most TCR sequences were rare. Specificity of a few CMV-associated chains for CMV antigens was verified in vitro.

The clonotype comes from a man between 65 and 79 years old in good health and CMV-seropositive. The source material was PBMCs. The V gene is TRBV11-1, the J gene TRBJ2-5; tentative D call: TRBD1 (5 bases). CDR3 sequence reads: CASSGRADTQETQYF. The CDR3 bases are TGTGCCAGCAGCGGCCGGGCGGACACTCAAGAGACCCAGTACTTC.